A selection of T cell receptor beta chains follows, all from one sample in a study of human T cells and chemical hapten exposure. MiXCR, applied by TCRdb to the RACE reads, yields one record per CDR3 protein. The repertoire holds about 76,000 distinct CDR3 sequences, with 13% as singletons. The source was whole blood, collected in connection with sensitization to the hapten diphenylcyclopropenone (DPC). These receptors were obtained from a woman in her 50s with alopecia areata. Some clones in this sample may be carry-over from other donors' samples. The CDR3 runs from the conserved cysteine through the conserved F or W. Fields, in order: CDR3 length, V gene, clone size, J gene, D gene, CDR3 DNA, CDR3 protein. The D gene is left open where the match is weak. Rows may omit the clone size; those that give it use once, few, many or a size class.

>15|TRBV19|.|TRBJ1-2|TRBD1
TGTGCCAGTAGTATTCAAGGGACAGGGGACCATGGCTACACCTTC
CASSIQGTGDHGYTF
>13|TRBV3-1|few|TRBJ2-7|.
TGTGCCAGCAGCCAAGATCAGGGCCCTCCCCAGTACTTC
CASSQDQGPPQYF
>11|TRBV20-1|many|TRBJ2-1|.
TGCAGTGCTTTGATAGGGTATGAGCAGTTCTTC
CSALIGYEQFF
>11|TRBV20-1|.|TRBJ2-3|.
TGCAGTGCTTCCCTGGCGGGCACGCAGTATTTT
CSASLAGTQYF
>14|TRBV7-7|.|TRBJ2-5|.
TGTGCCAGCAGCCCAGGGGGGCCGAAAGAGACCCAGTACTTC
CASSPGGPKETQYF
>14|TRBV2|.|TRBJ2-7|TRBD2
TGTGCCAGCAGTCCTACTAGCGGGACTGTCGAGCAGTACTTC
CASSPTSGTVEQYF
>16|TRBV6-5|few|TRBJ1-6|.
TGTGCCAGCAGTTACTCCGACAGTTTTTATAATTCACCCCTCCACTTT
CASSYSDSFYNSPLHF
>12|TRBV20-1|.|TRBJ2-7|.
TGCAGTGCTAGGTTCCTCACCTACGAGCAGTACTTC
CSARFLTYEQYF
>12|TRBV29-1|many|TRBJ2-5|TRBD2
TGCAGCGTGGGACTAGCGGAAGAGACCCAGTACTTC
CSVGLAEETQYF
>15|TRBV12-3/TRBV12-4|.|TRBJ2-1|TRBD2
TGTGCCAGCAGTTCTAGCGGGACTACTTACAATGAGCAGTTCTTC
CASSSSGTTYNEQFF
>14|TRBV7-6|many|TRBJ1-1|.
TGTGCCAGCAGCCTGGGACACTCGAACACTGAAGCTTTCTTT
CASSLGHSNTEAFF
>12|TRBV29-1|many|TRBJ2-1|TRBD1
TGCAGCGTTGACGTGACAGGGCATGAGCAGTTCTTC
CSVDVTGHEQFF
>15|TRBV11-2|few|TRBJ2-1|TRBD2
TGTGCCAGCACCACGATAGCGGGATTTTACAATGAGCAGTTCTTC
CASTTIAGFYNEQFF
>12|TRBV2|many|TRBJ2-5|.
TGTGCCAGCAGTGAAGCGCTGAGGGTCTTTTTCTTC
CASSEALRVFFF
>14|TRBV9|.|TRBJ2-7|.
TGTGCCAGCAGCGTAGAGTCGCAATCCTACGAGCAGTACTTC
CASSVESQSYEQYF
>14|TRBV7-8|.|TRBJ2-1|.
TGTGCCAGCAGCACCTGGACAAAGAACAATGAGCAGTTCTTC
CASSTWTKNNEQFF
>16|TRBV11-2|.|TRBJ2-2|.
TGTGCCAGCAGGACAATTGGGGCAGGGTTCACCGGGGAGCTGTTTTTT
CASRTIGAGFTGELFF
>17|TRBV3-1|.|TRBJ2-6|TRBD1
TGTGCCAGCAGCCGCCTTACTGGGACAGGGGGCCCCTTGCTCCTGACTTTC
CASSRLTGTGGPLLLTF
>16|TRBV10-2|.|TRBJ2-1|TRBD2
TGCGCCAGCAGTGAGTCGACTAGCGGCTTCTACAATGAGCAGTTCTTC
CASSESTSGFYNEQFF
>14|TRBV11-1|few|TRBJ2-7|TRBD2
TGTGCCAGCAGCTCGCTAGCGGGCAGGTACGAGCAGTACTTC
CASSSLAGRYEQYF
>14|TRBV6-5|many|TRBJ1-1|.
TGTGCCAGCAGTTACAGCCCAATTCGAACTGAAGCTTTCTTT
CASSYSPIRTEAFF
>13|TRBV9|few|TRBJ2-2|.
TGTGCCAGCAGCCCCTTGAACACCGGGGAGCTGTTTTTT
CASSPLNTGELFF
>15|TRBV30|many|TRBJ2-1|TRBD2
TGTGCCTGGTCCCCGACTAGCGGGAGGGCCCATGAGCAGTTCTTC
CAWSPTSGRAHEQFF
>19|TRBV20-1|.|TRBJ2-3|TRBD2
TGCAGTGCTCCACCGGGACTAGCGGGAGGCCTCCTCAGCACAGATACGCAGTATTTT
CSAPPGLAGGLLSTDTQYF
>14|TRBV20-1|few|TRBJ1-5|.
TGCAGTGCTAGCCAGGGTGTTGCAAATCAGCCCCAGCATTTT
CSASQGVANQPQHF
>12|TRBV15|few|TRBJ1-5|.
TGTGCCACCAGCAGAGTGTGGGAGCCCCAGCATTTT
CATSRVWEPQHF
>15|TRBV4-2|many|TRBJ2-2|TRBD1
TGTGCCAGCAGCCCCTACGGACAGGGGGCCGGGGAGCTGTTTTTT
CASSPYGQGAGELFF
>12|TRBV28|few|TRBJ1-2|.
TGTGCCAGCAGTTCCGGACAGTATGGCTACACCTTC
CASSSGQYGYTF
>16|TRBV4-2|.|TRBJ2-1|.
TGTGCCAGCAGCCTCCGGGGTTCGGAAACCTACAATGAGCAGTTCTTC
CASSLRGSETYNEQFF
>15|TRBV9|.|TRBJ2-5|.
TGTGCCAGCAGCCCAAGGGAGCGGGACCAAGAGACCCAGTACTTC
CASSPRERDQETQYF
>15|TRBV19|many|TRBJ2-2|.
TGTGCCAGTAGTATGCGGCAGATAGAGACCGGGGAGCTGTTTTTT
CASSMRQIETGELFF
>15|TRBV5-6|.|TRBJ2-5|TRBD1
TGTGCCAGCAGCTTCGGGCAGGGGGCAACCGAGACCCAGTACTTC
CASSFGQGATETQYF
>15|TRBV3-1|.|TRBJ2-7|.
TGTGCCAGCAGCCAAGTCATCGGACAAGGGGTCGAGCAGTACTTC
CASSQVIGQGVEQYF
>15|TRBV9|.|TRBJ1-1|.
TGTGCCAGCAGCCCCGGGGAGCGGTATAACACTGAAGCTTTCTTT
CASSPGERYNTEAFF
>16|TRBV4-1|few|TRBJ2-1|TRBD2
TGCGCCAGCAGCTTCAACCCGGGACTAGCGTCGAATGAGCAGTTCTTC
CASSFNPGLASNEQFF
>15|TRBV25-1|many|TRBJ2-2|TRBD2
TGTGCCAGCAGTGGGACTAGACTCAACACCGGGGAGCTGTTTTTT
CASSGTRLNTGELFF
>17|TRBV5-1|.|TRBJ2-1|TRBD2
TGCGCCAGCAGCTCGGTTACGATAGCGGGAGCCGGCAATGAGCAGTTCTTC
CASSSVTIAGAGNEQFF
>12|TRBV10-2|many|TRBJ1-1|.
TGCGCCAGCAGCGCCGACAGACAGGAAGCTTTCTTT
CASSADRQEAFF
>16|TRBV6-1|.|TRBJ2-7|.
TGTGCCAGCAGTGCCTTAACCCGGGACACCACCTACGAGCAGTACTTC
CASSALTRDTTYEQYF
>14|TRBV11-2|few|TRBJ1-1|TRBD1
TGTGCCAGCTCCGGACAGGCATGGAACACTGAAGCTTTCTTT
CASSGQAWNTEAFF
>12|TRBV28|few|TRBJ2-7|TRBD1
TGTGCCAGCAGTGGGGACAGGTACGAGCAGTACTTC
CASSGDRYEQYF
>15|TRBV3-1|.|TRBJ2-4|.
TGTGCCAGCAGCCAAGACTTGAGGCCAGAGAACATTCAGTACTTC
CASSQDLRPENIQYF
>13|TRBV29-1|.|TRBJ2-7|TRBD2
TGCAGCGTTGCGACTAGCGGGGCCTACGAGCAGTACTTC
CSVATSGAYEQYF
>14|TRBV20-1|many|TRBJ1-1|TRBD1
TGCAGTGCCATAGGAGAAGGGGGCTGGACTGAAGCTTTCTTT
CSAIGEGGWTEAFF
>14|TRBV10-3|.|TRBJ2-3|TRBD1
TGTGCCATCAGGACAGGGGGCGGGTCAGATACGCAGTATTTT
CAIRTGGGSDTQYF
>15|TRBV24-1|many|TRBJ2-1|TRBD2
TGTGCCACCAGTGAGGGAGGGTTCTCATACAATGAGCAGTTCTTC
CATSEGGFSYNEQFF
>13|TRBV20-1|.|TRBJ1-1|.
TGCAGTGCTAGAGGGGACAAGACCCTTGAAGCTTTCTTT
CSARGDKTLEAFF
>13|TRBV2|few|TRBJ2-5|.
TGTGCCAGCAGTCCCCTGACGAAAGAGACCCAGTACTTC
CASSPLTKETQYF
>13|TRBV3-1|many|TRBJ2-4|.
TGTGCCAGCAGCCAGGCAGGGGAAAACATTCAGTACTTC
CASSQAGENIQYF